A single sample gave rise to the 10 T cell receptor beta chains below, sequenced in a study of blood T cell repertoires in COVID-19. Libraries were prepared by immunoSEQ multiplex PCR; TCRdb keeps only in-frame clonotypes and omits some of them. The data hold 380,000 or so clones, with around nine tenths observed a single time. Sequencing was performed on peripheral blood. The receptors were sampled from a woman aged 60-75 years with COVID-19, enrolled during active disease.

The CDR3 spells CASSLRTGNLNYGYTF. The CDR3, as DNA: TGCGCCAGCAGCTTGCGGACAGGGAATCTAAACTATGGCTACACCTTC. The rearrangement uses TRBV5-1 and TRBJ1-2, with 8 nucleotides matching TRBD1. This CDR3 is 16 amino acids long. Looked up from germline, CDR1 is SGHRS and CDR2 is YFSETQ. The V gene end was trimmed by 1 base and the J gene end by 2 bases; junction bases not matched to a gene: 7.

This clone was seen only a few times. The genes are TRBV10-3 and TRBJ1-1; tentatively, D is TRBD1 (6 bases). Germline V lookup: CDR1 ENHRY, CDR2 SYGVKD. The CDR3 runs 14 residues. Trimming took 8 bases from V and 3 from J, leaving 16 bases between them. The DNA for the CDR3 is TGTGCCATCGCCGCAGGGGCTAGGTACACTGAAGCTTTCTTT. Translating it yields CAIAAGARYTEAFF.

The genes are TRBV5-1 and TRBJ1-5, with 7 bases aligning to TRBD1. The germline CDR1 and CDR2 sequences are SGHRS and YFSETQ. The CDR3 totals 16 residues. Trimming at V came to 3 bases and at J to 1 base, leaving 7 bases not matched to a gene. The CDR3 DNA reads TGCGCCAGCAGCTCGGGGCCAGGGGGAAGCAATCAGCCCCAGCATTTT. It translates to CASSSGPGGSNQPQHF.

J is TRBJ2-1 and V is TRBV11-3; 9 bases align to TRBD2. Germline CDR1 SGHNT, CDR2 YENEEA. The CDR3 has 16 residues. The J segment lost 4 bases and the V segment lost 5 bases, leaving 9 bases of the junction unmatched. CDR3 residues: CASSPRSLAGYNEQFF. The CDR3 DNA is TGTGCCAGCAGCCCAAGATCCCTAGCGGGGTACAATGAGCAGTTCTTC.

The rearrangement uses TRBV20-1 and TRBJ1-1; TRBD1 is a possible D gene (5 bases). V shed 3 bases and J shed 6 bases, with 8 bases lying between them. CDR3 length: 11 amino acids. CDR1 and CDR2 from the germline V gene are DFQATT and SNEGSKA (reference sequence). As DNA, the CDR3 is TGCAGTGCTAGGGGGGGTCCTGAAGCTTTCTTT. Amino acid sequence: CSARGGPEAFF.

This chain joins TRBV7-5 and TRBJ1-1; the table names TRBD1, a call not compared with the DNA. TRBV7-5 represents a pseudogene. CDR3 length: 17 residues. The CDR3 nucleotides are TGTGTCAGAAGCTTAGCTCTTCTTACAGCAGTTAACACTGAAGCTTTCTTT. Encoded protein: CVRSLALLTAVNTEAFF.

This chain links TRBV29-1 with TRBJ2-7, with D possibly being TRBD2 (5 bases). Germline-derived CDR1 and CDR2 are SQVTM and ANQGSEA. V lost 7 bases to trimming and J lost 4 bases, with 11 bases between them. The CDR3 extends over 11 amino acids. In DNA form, the CDR3 reads TGCAGCGGGACCGAGGGTTACGAGCAGTACTTC. Its protein product is CSGTEGYEQYF.

The chain employs TRBV11-1 and TRBJ2-1; a possible D gene is TRBD2 (6 bases). V was shortened by 3 bases and J by 9 bases, with 6 bases between the two germline ends. The CDR3 has 11 amino acids. CDR1 and CDR2 (germline): SGHAT, FQDESV (reference sequence). The CDR3 nucleotides read TGTGCCAGCAGCTTGGGGGGTGAGCAGTTCTTC. This encodes CASSLGGEQFF.

J is TRBJ2-5 and V is TRBV2; 9 bases agree with TRBD1. CDR3 length equals 15 residues. Germline V gene sequence: CDR1 SNHLY, CDR2 FYNNEI. V lost 5 bases and J lost 3; bases outside the gene matches: 7. The CDR3 reads CASSPGTGREETQYF. The CDR3 DNA is TGTGCCAGCAGTCCCGGGACAGGGCGAGAAGAGACCCAGTACTTC.

The chain uses TRBV6-5 and TRBJ2-1, with 8 bases aligning to TRBD2. Germline loops: CDR1 MNHEY, CDR2 SVGAGI. This CDR3 is built from 16 residues. After removal of 2 bases from V and 6 bases from J, the junction contained 9 bases not matched to a gene. The DNA of the CDR3 is TGTGCCAGCAGTTACGGGGGTAGCGGGGCCCCCAATGAGCAGTTCTTC. Amino acids: CASSYGGSGAPNEQFF.